This paragraph covers one T cell receptor (beta chain) sequence. This clonotype was observed a single time. Its antigen remains unidentified. No base-level quality is on record; no much larger clone is a single base apart. One read gives only weak evidence. The library was made by emulsion pairing. A second nested PCR with blocking oligos suppressed unpaired genes, then a third nested PCR added Illumina adaptors and barcodes. Between roughly 5,000 and 280,000 T cells, along with C-region, Stepout and V-region primers, were included in each emulsion RT-PCR master mix. The emulsions were generated using the Micellula Emulsion and Purification Kit, and the RT-PCR was run with Qiagen OneStep RT-PCR reagents. The pooled libraries were sequenced on an Illumina MiSeq using paired-end 2 x 250 reads. On the study's bioinformatics: Read pairs were joined in Galaxy and clipped at the engineered overlap into separate alpha and beta files; unclipped reads were discarded. To assign alpha-beta pairs, the researchers used CompleteTCR, a MiTCR-based pipeline that relies on an R script to link chains sharing read cluster identifiers. TCR sequences that were observed only once, representing about 1-3%, were removed as potential sequencing errors. TCRdb's own reprocessing of the public reads used fastp at Q25 and MiXCR and kept productive beta chains. All rows with the same CDR3 protein become a single entry with the most common DNA and genes. None of the V and J calls come from the authors' own analysis; TCRdb made them. A total of under 5,500 distinct CDR3 sequences appear in this sample, about a third of them only once. Jointly, the top ten make up 34% of the sample.

The study used an expanded emulsion RT-PCR method with primers for all TCR V genes to analyze paired alpha-beta TCRs of CD8+ T cells. Before emulsion RT-PCR, CD8+ T cells were isolated using a CD8 positive selection kit and then incubated overnight in around 9.6 IU/mL IL-2. The sample is drawn from a study of T cell repertoires in breast cancer (dated by TCRdb to 2016 to 2018). Study-wide context: Samples profiled in the study came from tumors, lymph nodes and peripheral blood lymphocytes of breast cancer patients, along with peripheral blood from healthy control donors. Most of the roughly 21 patient tumors analyzed for shared TCRs were ER+/PR+. Nine healthy donors, of an age range similar to that of the patients, were included as controls. On average, roughly 520,000 sequences per sample and roughly 9.8 reads per input cell were obtained by sequencing. Because breast cancer has a low mutational burden and rarely has common mutations, the study reasoned that TCRs shared between breast cancer patients would target shared antigens. Tumors and tumor-involved lymph nodes were minced, digested with Liberase and DNase, and then passed through 70-um and 40-um filters. Blood samples were separated by Ficoll, whereas tumor-free lymph nodes were processed without any enzymatic digestion. Findings and caveats that apply to the study as a whole: About fourfold more TCRs were shared with matched tumor repertoires by tumor-involved sentinel lymph nodes than by tumor-free nodes (roughly 8% versus 2%). Shared TCRs were encoded by various nucleotide sequences, which suggests selection and expansion based on antigen. Because transcript abundance and primer differences skewed clone recovery, emulsion RT-PCR was regarded as qualitative rather than quantitative. Approximately 17 TCR pairs were shared across seven or more patient tumors and rarely found in control blood, suggesting possible tumor specificity. Genuine antitumor clones may have been missed because singleton TCRs were discarded and only part of each tumor was sampled. TRBV7 predominated among the shared TCRs, which could possibly reflect tumor recognition or a mispriming bias from eight TRBV7 primers.

Taken from cysteine to phenylalanine, the CDR3 has 15 residues. Only the CDR3 part of the read is kept: 45 bases, read in frame from the first base. Sequences LNHDA (CDR1) and SQIVND (CDR2) are obtained from the germline V gene (reference sequence). The trim is 1 base for V and 6 bases for J, with a gap of 15 bases between the germline ends. The sequence links TRBV19 to TRBJ2-5; no D gene can be assigned with confidence. The sequence was obtained from a pool of human donors with breast cancer or a healthy control (not recorded which). The specimen was CD8+ T cells. The DNA sequence reads TGTGCCAGTAGTATAGTAGAGACATCCCTTCAGACCCAGTACTTC. It translates to CASSIVETSLQTQYF.